Below, one T cell receptor (beta chain) is given with its context. This receptor's antigen is unknown. Within one base of it there is no much larger clone, and no base qualities were kept. The library was built by means of the immunoSEQ multiplex PCR assay. TCRdb stores this immuneACCESS table with in-frame sequences only. Part of the clones is absent; in the studies checked, under half of the shortfall reflects unresolved V genes, and no reason is known for the rest. This sample lists tens of thousands of clones; less than 96% were detected once. The top ten clones comprise about 0.39% of the sample. Reading the germline V gene gives CDR1 KGHSH and CDR2 LQKENI. The CDR3 measures 15 amino acids from cysteine to phenylalanine. Only the CDR3 DNA is retained, 45 bases long and in frame from the first base. The trim is 5 bases for V and 4 bases for J, with a gap of 17 bases between the germline ends. The sample is drawn from a study of technical replicates of blood from a few donors (dated by TCRdb to the late 2010s).

The receptor chain draws on TRBV18 and TRBJ1-1; TRBD1 is a weak D gene call, 5 bases matching. This receptor was identified in a human donor in good health. Specimen: T cells isolated from PBMCs. For the CDR3, the sequence is CASSTGRSGGTEAFF. The bases are TGTGCCAGCTCAACCGGGAGGTCCGGGGGCACTGAAGCTTTCTTT.